This TCR beta chain was recovered during a study of CD8 T cells in ankylosing spondylitis. V gave up 6 bases and J gave up 5 bases, with 7 bases separating them. The CDR3 length is 11 residues. TCRdb re-called the 5' RACE reads with MiXCR, one entry per CDR3 protein. The data hold 200,000 to 300,000 distinct CDR3 sequences, with 24% observed a single time. Material for sequencing was blood, either unsorted or a sorted T cell fraction (not recorded which). This TCR was recovered from a male donor with ankylosing spondylitis or in good health (not recorded which). This chain uses TRBV12-3 or TRBV12-4 with TRBJ1-1; perhaps TRBD1 as D (5 bases). CDR3 coding DNA: TGTGCCAGCAGGACAGAAACTGAAGCTTTCTTT. As protein: CASRTETEAFF.